The source of this T cell receptor (beta chain) is a study of breast tumors, draining lymph nodes, adjacent tissues. Axillary draining lymph nodes of breast cancer patients supplied the node samples. Many counts were recorded for this clonotype. Its antigen is as yet unknown. General observations from the study: Most tumor T cells seemingly derive from lymph node, then expand in tumor.

TCRdb reanalysed the multiplex PCR reads using MiXCR and keeps one entry per CDR3 protein. The sample includes a few hundred thousand distinct CDR3 sequences, 30% to 35% seen only once; the top ten take approximately 3.7%. The V end lost 4 bases, the J end lost 5 bases, and 17 bases lay between the germline ends. The CDR3 runs 15 residues. Per the germline V gene, CDR1 is SGHAT and CDR2 is FQNNGV. This receptor was taken from a female donor with breast cancer. Some clones in this sample may be carry-over from other donors' samples. The source material was axillary lymph node tissue. The V and J genes are TRBV11-2 and TRBJ2-5, with D possibly being TRBD1 (5 bases). CDR3: CASSSPGVGAETQYF. CDR3 DNA: TGTGCCAGCAGCTCTCCCGGTGTAGGGGCTGAGACCCAGTACTTC.